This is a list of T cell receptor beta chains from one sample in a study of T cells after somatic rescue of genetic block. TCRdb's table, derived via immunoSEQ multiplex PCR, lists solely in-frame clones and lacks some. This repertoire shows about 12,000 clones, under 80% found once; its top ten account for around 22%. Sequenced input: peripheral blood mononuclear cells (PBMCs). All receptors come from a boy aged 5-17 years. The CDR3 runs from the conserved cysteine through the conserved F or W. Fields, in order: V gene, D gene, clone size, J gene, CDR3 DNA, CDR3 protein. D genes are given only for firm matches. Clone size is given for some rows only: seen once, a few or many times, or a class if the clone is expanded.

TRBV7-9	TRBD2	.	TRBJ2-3	TGTGCCAGCAGCTACCTAGCGGGGAGCACAGATACGCAGTATTTT	CASSYLAGSTDTQYF
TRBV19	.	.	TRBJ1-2	TGTGCCAGTAGTATTGGGGACTATGGCTACACCTTC	CASSIGDYGYTF
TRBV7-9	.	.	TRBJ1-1	TGTGCCAGCAGCTTAGAAGCTTTCTTT	CASSLEAFF
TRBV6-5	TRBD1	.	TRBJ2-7	TGTGCCAGCAGTTACAGGGACAGTCCCTACGAGCAGTACTTC	CASSYRDSPYEQYF
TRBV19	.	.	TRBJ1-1	TGTGCCAGTAGTATAACGCACACTGAAGCTTTCTTT	CASSITHTEAFF
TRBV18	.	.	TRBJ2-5	TGTGCCAGCTCACCGTGGTCGTTGGAAGGCGCGGAGACCCAGTACTTC	CASSPWSLEGAETQYF
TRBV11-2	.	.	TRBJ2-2	TGTGCCAGCAGCTGGGGAAGCCCTATGGCCGGGGAGCTGTTTTTT	CASSWGSPMAGELFF
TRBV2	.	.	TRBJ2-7	TGTGCCAGCAGGAAGGACTCCTACGAGCAGTACTTC	CASRKDSYEQYF
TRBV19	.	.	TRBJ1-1	TGTGCCAGTAGTAAAATCTGGACGGTGAACACTGAAGCTTTCTTT	CASSKIWTVNTEAFF
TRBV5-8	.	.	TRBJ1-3	TGTGCCAGCAGCTTGGCCGGAACCTTCTCTGGAAACACCATATATTTT	CASSLAGTFSGNTIYF
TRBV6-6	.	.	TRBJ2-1	TGTGCCAGCGGGCGGGGCCCAATCAATGAGCAGTTCTTC	CASGRGPINEQFF
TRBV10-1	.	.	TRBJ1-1	TGCGCCAGCAGTGAAGGAGGCAGCGGACGCACTGAAGCTTTCTTT	CASSEGGSGRTEAFF
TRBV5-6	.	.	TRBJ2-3	TGTGCCAGCAGCTTTCCGTCCCCCGGTAGGGATACGCAGTATTTT	CASSFPSPGRDTQYF
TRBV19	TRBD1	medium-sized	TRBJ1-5	TGTGCCAGTAGTCCGGGACAGGGATCGTATCAGCCCCAGCATTTT	CASSPGQGSYQPQHF
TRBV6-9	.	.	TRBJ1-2	TGTGCCAGCAGTTACGAAGGGGCCAACTATGGCTACACCTTC	CASSYEGANYGYTF
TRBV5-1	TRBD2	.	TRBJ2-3	TGCGCCAGCAGCTCGGGACTATCAACCGATACGCAGTATTTT	CASSSGLSTDTQYF
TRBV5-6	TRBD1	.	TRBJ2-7	TGTGCCAGCAGCTTGGGACAGGGTCAGCCCTACGAGCAGTACTTC	CASSLGQGQPYEQYF
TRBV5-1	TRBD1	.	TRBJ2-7	TGCGCCAGCAGCTTACCCCACAGGGGGCTCCCCTACGAGCAGTACTTC	CASSLPHRGLPYEQYF
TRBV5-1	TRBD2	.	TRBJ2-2	TGCGCCAGCAGCTTGGAGGCTAGCGGGAACACCGGGGAGCTGTTTTTT	CASSLEASGNTGELFF
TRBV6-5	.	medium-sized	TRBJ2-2	TGTGCCAGCAGTAGCTGGGGGAACACCGGGGAGCTGTTTTTT	CASSSWGNTGELFF
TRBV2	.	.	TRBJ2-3	TGTGCCAGCAGTGAAGAAGCGGCGCCGAGGGAGTATTTT	CASSEEAAPREYF
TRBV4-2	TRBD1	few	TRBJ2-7	TGTGCCAGCAGCCAAGAAGGGACAGATGGGTTCGAGCAGTACTTC	CASSQEGTDGFEQYF
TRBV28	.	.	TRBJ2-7	TGTGCCAGCAGACCCACAGGGACCCCCGCCTACGAGCAGTACTTC	CASRPTGTPAYEQYF
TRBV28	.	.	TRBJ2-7	TGTGCCAGCAGTTCAAGGGGGGTCGTTTCCTACGAGCAGTACTTC	CASSSRGVVSYEQYF
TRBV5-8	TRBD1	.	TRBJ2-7	TGTGCCAGCAGCTTGGGGACAGGGCGCTACGAGCAGTACTTC	CASSLGTGRYEQYF
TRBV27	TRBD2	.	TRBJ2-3	TGTGCCAGCAGTTTATCGCCTAGCGGAGGCACAGATACGCAGTATTTT	CASSLSPSGGTDTQYF
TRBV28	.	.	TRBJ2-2	TGTGCCAGCAGTTCACGGACCCAGGTGAACACCGGGGAGCTGTTTTTT	CASSSRTQVNTGELFF
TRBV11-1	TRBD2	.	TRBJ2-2	TGTGCCAGCAGCCCCCGGTCGGGGGGGTGGAACACCGGGGAGCTGTTTTTT	CASSPRSGGWNTGELFF
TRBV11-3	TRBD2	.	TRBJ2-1	TGTGCCAGCAGCCACTCTAGCGGGATGGGCAATGAGCAGTTCTTC	CASSHSSGMGNEQFF
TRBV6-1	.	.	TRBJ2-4	TGTGCCAGCACCCCGAGGGAGTCAGGGAAAAACATTCAGTACTTC	CASTPRESGKNIQYF
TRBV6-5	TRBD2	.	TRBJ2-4	TGTGCCAGCAGTCCTAGCGGGAGCTTCAAAAACATTCAGTACTTC	CASSPSGSFKNIQYF
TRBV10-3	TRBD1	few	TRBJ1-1	TGTGCCATCAGGGACAGGGAGGGGAACACTGAAGCTTTCTTT	CAIRDREGNTEAFF
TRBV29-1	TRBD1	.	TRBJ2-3	TGCAGCGTTGAATGGACAGGGGGCTTAGATACGCAGTATTTT	CSVEWTGGLDTQYF
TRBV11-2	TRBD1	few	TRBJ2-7	TGTGCCAGCAGCTTAAGGGACAGGGGGCCGTACGAGCAGTACTTC	CASSLRDRGPYEQYF
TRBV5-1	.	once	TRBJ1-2	TGCGCCAGCAGCTTGTTATTGGGCAACAACTATGGCTACACCTTC	CASSLLLGNNYGYTF
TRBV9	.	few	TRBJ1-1	TGTGCCAGCAGCGCGACAGGATCGTGGAACACTGAAGCTTTCTTT	CASSATGSWNTEAFF
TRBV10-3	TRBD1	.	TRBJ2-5	TGTGCCATCAGTGATTCGGGGGTGGACAGGGGAGGAGAGACCCAGTACTTC	CAISDSGVDRGGETQYF
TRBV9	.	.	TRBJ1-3	TGTGCCAGCAGCACCTATGAGAGGTGGGGGGCCCGTGGCTCTGGAAACACCATATATTTT	CASSTYERWGARGSGNTIYF
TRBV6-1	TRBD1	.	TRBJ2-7	TGTGCCAGCAGTCTCTCGGGACAGGGGTCCTACGAGCAGTACTTC	CASSLSGQGSYEQYF
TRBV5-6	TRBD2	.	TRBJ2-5	TGTGCCAGCAGCTTGGCGGGGGGGCGTCAAGAGACCCAGTACTTC	CASSLAGGRQETQYF
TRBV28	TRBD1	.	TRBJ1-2	TGTGCCAGCGCTTGGGGACAGGGTAACTATGGCTACACCTTC	CASAWGQGNYGYTF
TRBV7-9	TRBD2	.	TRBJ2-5	TGTGCCAGCAGCACCCGGCGACTAGCGGGAGCGGTAGAGACCCAGTACTTC	CASSTRRLAGAVETQYF
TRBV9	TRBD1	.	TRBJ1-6	TGTGCCAGCAGCGTCGCCGACAGGGGAAGGAGTTCACCCCTCCACTTT	CASSVADRGRSSPLHF
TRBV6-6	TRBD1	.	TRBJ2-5	TGTGCCACCCTAGGACAGGGGGCAAGGGAGACCCAGTACTTC	CATLGQGARETQYF
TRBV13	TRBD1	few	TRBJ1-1	TGTGCCAGCAGCGTGACAGGGGACAACACTGAAGCTTTCTTT	CASSVTGDNTEAFF
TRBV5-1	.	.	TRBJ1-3	TGCGCCAGCAGCTTGGCCTTCAGGGAAGGAAACATCATATATTTT	CASSLAFREGNIIYF
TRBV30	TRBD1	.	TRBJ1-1	TGTGCCTGGAGCCCGACAGGGGGCACTGAAGCTTTCTTT	CAWSPTGGTEAFF
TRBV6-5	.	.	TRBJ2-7	TGTGCCAGCACCGAGACCGGGACGGCCCCCTACGAGCAGTACTTC	CASTETGTAPYEQYF
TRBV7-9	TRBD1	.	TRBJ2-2	TGTGCCAGCAGCTACCGGGACAGGGGCTCGAACGAAGGGCGCGGGGAGCTGTTTTTT	CASSYRDRGSNEGRGELFF